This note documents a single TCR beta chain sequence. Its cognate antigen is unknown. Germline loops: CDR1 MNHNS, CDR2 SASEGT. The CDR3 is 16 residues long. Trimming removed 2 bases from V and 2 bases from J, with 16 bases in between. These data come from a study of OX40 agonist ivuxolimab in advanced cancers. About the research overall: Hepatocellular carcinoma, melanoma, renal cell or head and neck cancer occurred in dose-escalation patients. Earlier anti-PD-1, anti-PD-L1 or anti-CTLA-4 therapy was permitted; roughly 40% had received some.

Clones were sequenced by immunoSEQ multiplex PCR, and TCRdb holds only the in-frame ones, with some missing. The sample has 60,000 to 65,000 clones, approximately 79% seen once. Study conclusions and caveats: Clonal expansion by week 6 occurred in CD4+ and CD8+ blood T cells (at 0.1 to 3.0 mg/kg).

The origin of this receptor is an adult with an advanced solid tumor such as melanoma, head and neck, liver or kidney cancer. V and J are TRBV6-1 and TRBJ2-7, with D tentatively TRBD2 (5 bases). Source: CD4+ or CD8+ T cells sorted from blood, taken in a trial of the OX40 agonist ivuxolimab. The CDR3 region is CASSESRRILAYEQYF. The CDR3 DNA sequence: TGTGCCAGCAGTGAAAGCAGGAGGATACTGGCCTACGAGCAGTACTTC.